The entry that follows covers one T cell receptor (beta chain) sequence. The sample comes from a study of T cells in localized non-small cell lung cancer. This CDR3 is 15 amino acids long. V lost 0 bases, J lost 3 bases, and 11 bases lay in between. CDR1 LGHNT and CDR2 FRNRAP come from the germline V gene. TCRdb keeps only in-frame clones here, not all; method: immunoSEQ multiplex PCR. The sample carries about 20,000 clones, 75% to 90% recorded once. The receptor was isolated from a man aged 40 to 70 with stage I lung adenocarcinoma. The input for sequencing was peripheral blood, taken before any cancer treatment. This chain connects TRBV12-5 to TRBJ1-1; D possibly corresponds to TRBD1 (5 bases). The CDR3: CASGLVARGDTEAFF. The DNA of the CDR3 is TGTGCTAGTGGTTTGGTAGCCCGGGGGGACACTGAAGCTTTCTTT.